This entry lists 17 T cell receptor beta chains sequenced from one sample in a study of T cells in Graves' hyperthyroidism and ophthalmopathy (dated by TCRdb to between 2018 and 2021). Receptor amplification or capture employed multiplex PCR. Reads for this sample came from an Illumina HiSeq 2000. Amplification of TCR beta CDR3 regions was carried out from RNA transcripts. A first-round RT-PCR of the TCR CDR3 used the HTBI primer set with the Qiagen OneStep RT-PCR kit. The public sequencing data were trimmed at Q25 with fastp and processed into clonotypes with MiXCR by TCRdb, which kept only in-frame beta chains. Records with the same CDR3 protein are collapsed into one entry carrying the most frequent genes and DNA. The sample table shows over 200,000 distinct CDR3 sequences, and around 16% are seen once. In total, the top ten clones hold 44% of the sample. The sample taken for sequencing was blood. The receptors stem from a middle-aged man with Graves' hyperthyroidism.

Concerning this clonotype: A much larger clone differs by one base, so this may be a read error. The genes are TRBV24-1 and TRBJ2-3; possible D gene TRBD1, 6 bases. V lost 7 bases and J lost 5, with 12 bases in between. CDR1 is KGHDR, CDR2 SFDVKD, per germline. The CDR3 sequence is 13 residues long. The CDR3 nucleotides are TGTGCCACCAGGGGGACAACGATAGATACGCAGTATTTT. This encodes CATRGTTIDTQYF.

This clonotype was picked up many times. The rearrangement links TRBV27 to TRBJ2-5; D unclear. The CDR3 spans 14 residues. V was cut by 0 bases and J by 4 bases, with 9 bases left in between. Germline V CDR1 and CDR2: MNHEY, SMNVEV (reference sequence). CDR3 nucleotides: TGTGCCAGCAGTTTATCCAACGGTGGAGAGACCCAGTACTTC. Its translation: CASSLSNGGETQYF.

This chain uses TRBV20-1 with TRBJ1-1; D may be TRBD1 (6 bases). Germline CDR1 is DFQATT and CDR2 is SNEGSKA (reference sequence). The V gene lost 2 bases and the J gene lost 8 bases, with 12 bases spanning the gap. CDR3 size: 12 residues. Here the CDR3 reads CSARPGAREAFF. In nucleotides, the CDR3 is TGCAGTGCTAGACCGGGGGCCAGGGAAGCTTTCTTT.

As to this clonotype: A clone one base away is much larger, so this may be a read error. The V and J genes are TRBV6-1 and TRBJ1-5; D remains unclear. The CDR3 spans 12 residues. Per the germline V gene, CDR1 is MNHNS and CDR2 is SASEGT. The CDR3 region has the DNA TGTACCAGCAGTTATGCGAATCAGCCCCAGCATTTT. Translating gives CTSSYANQPQHF.

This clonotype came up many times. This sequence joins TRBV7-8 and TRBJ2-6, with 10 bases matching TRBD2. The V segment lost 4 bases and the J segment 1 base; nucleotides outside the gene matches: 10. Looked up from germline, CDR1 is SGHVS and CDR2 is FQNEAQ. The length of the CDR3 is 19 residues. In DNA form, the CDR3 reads TGTGCCAGCAGCTCACCCCTAGCGGGGGCTCTTTCTGGGGCCAACGTCCTGACTTTC. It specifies CASSSPLAGALSGANVLTF.

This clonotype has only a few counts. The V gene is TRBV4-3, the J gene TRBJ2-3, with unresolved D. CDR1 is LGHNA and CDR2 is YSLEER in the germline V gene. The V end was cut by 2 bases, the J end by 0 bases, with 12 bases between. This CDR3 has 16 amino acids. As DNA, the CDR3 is TGCGCCAGCAGCCAAATGAGTGGGCGGAGCACAGATACGCAGTATTTT. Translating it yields CASSQMSGRSTDTQYF.

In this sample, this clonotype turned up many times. The CDR3 DNA reads TGCAGTGCTCCGAACCGGGACAGTAACTATGGCTACACCTTC. Translated: CSAPNRDSNYGYTF. This chain links TRBV20-1 with TRBJ1-2; 7 bases are shared with TRBD1. The CDR3 runs 14 residues. Germline values: CDR1 DFQATT, CDR2 SNEGSKA (reference sequence). Unmatched junction bases numbered 7, after V lost 5 bases and J lost 1 base.

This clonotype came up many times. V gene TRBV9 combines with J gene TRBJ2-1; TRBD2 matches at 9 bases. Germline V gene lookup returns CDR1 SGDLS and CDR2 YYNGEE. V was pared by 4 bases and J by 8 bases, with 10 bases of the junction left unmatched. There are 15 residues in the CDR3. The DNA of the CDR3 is TGTGCCAGCAGCCCAGACCCTAGCGGGGTCGATGAGCAGTTCTTC. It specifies CASSPDPSGVDEQFF. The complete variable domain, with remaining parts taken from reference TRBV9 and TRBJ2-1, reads DSGVTQTPKHLITATGQRVTLRCSPRSGDLSVYWYQQSLDQGLQFLIQYYNGEERAKGNILERFSAQQFPDLHSELNLSSLELGDSALYFCASSPDPSGVDEQFFGPGTRLTVL.

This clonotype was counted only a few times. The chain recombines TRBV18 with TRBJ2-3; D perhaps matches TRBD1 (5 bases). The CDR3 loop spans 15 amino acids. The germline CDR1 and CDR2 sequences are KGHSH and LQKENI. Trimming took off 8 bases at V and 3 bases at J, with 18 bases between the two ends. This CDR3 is CASPRQGIGTDTQYF. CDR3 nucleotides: TGTGCCAGCCCACGCCAGGGTATAGGGACAGATACGCAGTATTTT.

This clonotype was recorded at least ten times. CDR3 region: CASSRDRANEAFF. CDR3 coding DNA: TGTGCCAGCAGCCGGGACAGGGCTAACGAAGCTTTCTTT. The rearrangement joins TRBV6-1 to TRBJ1-1, with 9 bases fitting TRBD1. Per the germline V gene, CDR1 is MNHNS and CDR2 is SASEGT. With 6 bases clipped from V and 8 bases from J, the junction kept 7 bases outside the gene matches. This CDR3 region has 13 residues.

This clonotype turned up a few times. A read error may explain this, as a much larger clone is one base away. The CDR3 sequence is CASSYSRGTLNAEAFF. The CDR3 bases are TGTGCCAGCAGTTACTCGCGGGGCACCTTGAACGCTGAAGCTTTCTTT. The J gene is TRBJ1-1, the V gene TRBV6-2 or TRBV6-3; tentatively, D is TRBD1 (5 bases). CDR1 is MNHEY, CDR2 SVGEGT, per germline. CDR3 length: 16 amino acids.

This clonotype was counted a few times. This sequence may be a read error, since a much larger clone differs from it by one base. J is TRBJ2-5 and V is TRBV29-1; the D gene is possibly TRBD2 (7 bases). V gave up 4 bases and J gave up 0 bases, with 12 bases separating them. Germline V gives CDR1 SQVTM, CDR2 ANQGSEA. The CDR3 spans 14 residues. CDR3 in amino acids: CSVGGGGYQETQYF. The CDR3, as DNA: TGCAGCGTTGGAGGGGGGGGTTACCAAGAGACCCAGTACTTC.

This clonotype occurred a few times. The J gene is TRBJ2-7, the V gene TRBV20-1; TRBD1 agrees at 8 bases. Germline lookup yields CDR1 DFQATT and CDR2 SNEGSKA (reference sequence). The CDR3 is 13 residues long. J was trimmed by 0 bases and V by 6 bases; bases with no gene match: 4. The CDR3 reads CSAWTGSSYEQYF. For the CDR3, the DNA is TGCAGTGCATGGACAGGGAGCTCCTACGAGCAGTACTTC.

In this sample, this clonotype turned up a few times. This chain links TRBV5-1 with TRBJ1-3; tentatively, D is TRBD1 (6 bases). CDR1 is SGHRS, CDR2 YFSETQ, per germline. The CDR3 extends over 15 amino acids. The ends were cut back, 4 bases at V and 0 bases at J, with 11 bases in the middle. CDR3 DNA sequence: TGCGCCAGCAGCATCGACAGGACCTCTGGAAACACCATATATTTT. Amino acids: CASSIDRTSGNTIYF. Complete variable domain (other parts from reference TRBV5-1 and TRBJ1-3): KAGVTQTPRYLIKTRGQQVTLSCSPISGHRSVSWYQQTPGQGLQFLFEYFSETQRNKGNFPGRFSGRQFSNSRSEMNVSTLELGDSALYLCASSIDRTSGNTIYFGEGSWLTVV.

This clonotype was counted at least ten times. In DNA form, the CDR3 reads TGTGCCAGCAGTTTTAACGGGAATTCACCCCTCCACTTT. Protein: CASSFNGNSPLHF. The gene calls are TRBV12-3 or TRBV12-4 and TRBJ1-6, with unresolved D. The V and J ends lost 3 bases and 7 bases respectively, with 7 bases between them. The CDR3 spans 13 residues.

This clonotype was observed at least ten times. CDR3: CASSLDRVSSYEQYF. For the CDR3, the DNA is TGTGCCAGCTCCCTCGACAGGGTAAGCTCCTACGAGCAGTACTTC. The chain combines TRBV18 with TRBJ2-7; 7 bases fit TRBD1. CDR3 size: 15 residues. V was clipped by 6 bases and J by 0 bases; unmatched bases: 8. Germline CDR1 and CDR2: KGHSH and LQKENI.

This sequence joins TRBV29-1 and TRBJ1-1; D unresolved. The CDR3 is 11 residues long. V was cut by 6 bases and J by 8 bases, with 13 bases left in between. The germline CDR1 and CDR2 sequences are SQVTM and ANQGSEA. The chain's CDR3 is CSVAIFVEAFF. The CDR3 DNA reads TGCAGCGTGGCCATTTTTGTAGAAGCTTTCTTT.